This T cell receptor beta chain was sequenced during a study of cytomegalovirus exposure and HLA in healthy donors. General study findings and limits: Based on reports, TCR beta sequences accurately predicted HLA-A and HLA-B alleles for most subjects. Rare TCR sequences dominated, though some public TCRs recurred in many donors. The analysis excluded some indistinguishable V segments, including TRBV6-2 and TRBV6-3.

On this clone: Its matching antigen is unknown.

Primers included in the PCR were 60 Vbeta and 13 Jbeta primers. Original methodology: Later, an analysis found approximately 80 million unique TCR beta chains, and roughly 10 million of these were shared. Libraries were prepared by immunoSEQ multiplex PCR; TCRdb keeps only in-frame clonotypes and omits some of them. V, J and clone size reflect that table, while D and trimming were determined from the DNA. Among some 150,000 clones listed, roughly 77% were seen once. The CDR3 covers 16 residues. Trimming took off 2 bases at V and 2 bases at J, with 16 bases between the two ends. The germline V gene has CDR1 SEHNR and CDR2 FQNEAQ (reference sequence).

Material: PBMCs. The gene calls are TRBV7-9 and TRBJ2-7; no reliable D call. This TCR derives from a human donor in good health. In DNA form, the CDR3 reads TGTGCCAGCAGCTTATTTGCGGAGCACCAACCCTACGAGCAGTACTTC. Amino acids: CASSLFAEHQPYEQYF.